Reported below is one TCR beta chain. As yet, its antigen is unknown. This specimen comes from a study of cytomegalovirus exposure and HLA in healthy donors. Whole-study findings and limits: Reports state that TCR beta sequences accurately predicted most subjects' HLA-A and HLA-B alleles. By HLA locus, TCR association rates varied in a later analysis, with DRB1 showing the most and HLA-C the fewest. TCR beta chains associated with HLA were, in a later analysis, more clonally expanded than equally common others.

PCR involved 60 Vbeta and 13 Jbeta primers. This table comes from immunoSEQ multiplex PCR, and its TCRdb copy is limited to in-frame clones, with some not included. The data show 150,000 to 160,000 clones, about 80% seen once. Trimming took off 6 bases at V and 8 bases at J, with 13 bases between the two ends. Germline assignment: CDR1 ENHRY and CDR2 SYGVKD. The CDR3 is 12 residues long. This clonotype was obtained from a woman in her thirties or forties in good health and CMV-seronegative. This chain uses TRBV10-3 with TRBJ1-2; tentatively, D is TRBD1 (6 bases). The specimen sequenced was PBMCs. The CDR3 DNA reads as TGTGCCATCAGCCCGACAGGCAGGGGCTACACCTTC. Its translation is CAISPTGRGYTF.